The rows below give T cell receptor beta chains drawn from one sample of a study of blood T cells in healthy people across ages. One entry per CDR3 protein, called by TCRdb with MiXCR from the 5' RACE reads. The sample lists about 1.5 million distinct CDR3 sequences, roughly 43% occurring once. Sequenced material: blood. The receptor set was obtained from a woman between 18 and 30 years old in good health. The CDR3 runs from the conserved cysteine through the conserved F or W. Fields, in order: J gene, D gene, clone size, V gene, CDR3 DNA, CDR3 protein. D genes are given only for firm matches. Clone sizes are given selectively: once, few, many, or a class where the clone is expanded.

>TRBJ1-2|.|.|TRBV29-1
TGCAGCGTGGGGGGAGGGGGCTATGGCTACACCTTC
CSVGGGGYGYTF
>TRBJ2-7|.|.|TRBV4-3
TGCGCCAGCAGCCAAGATTATTTGTCCTACGAGCAGTACTTC
CASSQDYLSYEQYF
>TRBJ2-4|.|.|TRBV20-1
TGCAGTGCTAGAGCATCTGGGGGAGGAGAGCAGTACTTC
CSARASGGGEQYF
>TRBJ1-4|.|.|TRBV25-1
TGTGCCAGCAGTGAGAGGGGGGCCTCAGGGGTCGAAAAACTGTTTTTT
CASSERGASGVEKLFF
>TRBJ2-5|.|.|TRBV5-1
TGCGCCAGCAGTCACCCCTCTGGGACAAGTCAGGAGCAGTACTTC
CASSHPSGTSQEQYF
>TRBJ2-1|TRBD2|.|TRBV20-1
TGCAGTGCTAGCAGCGGGAGAGGGTACAATGAGCAGTTCTTC
CSASSGRGYNEQFF
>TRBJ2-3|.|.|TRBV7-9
TGTGCCAGCACCCCCAAAGAAGGGGAGCGCACAGATACGCAGTATTTT
CASTPKEGERTDTQYF
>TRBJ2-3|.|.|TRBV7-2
TGTGCCAGCAGCCCCTTGGTATATACGCAGTATTTT
CASSPLVYTQYF
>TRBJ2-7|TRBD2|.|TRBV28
TGTGCCAGCAGTCTACGTGGGACTAGGTCCTCCGAGCAGTACTTC
CASSLRGTRSSEQYF
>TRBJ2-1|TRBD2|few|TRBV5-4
TGTGCCAGCAGCCCACCTCGGGGGGACCTCAATGAGCAGTTCTTC
CASSPPRGDLNEQFF
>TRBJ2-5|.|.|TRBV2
TGTGCCAGCAGACGGGACTCGCAATCCTCACAGTACTTC
CASRRDSQSSQYF
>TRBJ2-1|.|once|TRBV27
TGTGCCAGCAGTTCGTCCGACCGTTTTGTCAATGAGCAGTTCTTC
CASSSSDRFVNEQFF
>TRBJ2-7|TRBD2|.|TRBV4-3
TGCGCCAGCAGCCAAGGGCGGGAGGGCCTCTACGAGCAGTACTTC
CASSQGREGLYEQYF
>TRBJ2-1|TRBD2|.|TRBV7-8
TGTGCCAGCAGCGCCTGGGGGGAGGGTTACAATGAGCAGTTCTTC
CASSAWGEGYNEQFF
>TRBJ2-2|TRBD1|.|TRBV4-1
TGCGCCAGCAGCCATCCCCCCTGGGGGACAGGGGACACCGGGGAGCTGTTTTTT
CASSHPPWGTGDTGELFF
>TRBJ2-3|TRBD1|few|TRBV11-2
TGTGCCAGCAGCTACCAACCGGGACAGGCCACAGATACGCAGTATTTT
CASSYQPGQATDTQYF
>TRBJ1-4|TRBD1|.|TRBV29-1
TGCAGCGTTGAGACTCCGGGACAGTATGAAAAACTGTTTTTT
CSVETPGQYEKLFF
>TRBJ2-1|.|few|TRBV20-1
TGCAGTGCCGGGACCCCTAGCTCACCCTACAATGAGCAGTTCTTC
CSAGTPSSPYNEQFF
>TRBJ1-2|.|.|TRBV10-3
TGTGCCATCAGTGCGGGGGACTATGGCTACACCTTC
CAISAGDYGYTF
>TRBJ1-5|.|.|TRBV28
TGTGCCAGCAGTTTAACCCCTGATAGCAATCAGCCCCAGCATTTT
CASSLTPDSNQPQHF
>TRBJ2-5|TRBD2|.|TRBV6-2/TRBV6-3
TGTGCCAGCAGACTTCGACTAGCGGGCCGGTGGACTGAAGAGACCCAGTACTTC
CASRLRLAGRWTEETQYF
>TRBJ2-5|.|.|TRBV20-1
TGCAGTGCTAGATTTGCGGACGGGAGAAATGAGCAGTACTTC
CSARFADGRNEQYF
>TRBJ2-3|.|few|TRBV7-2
TGTGCCAGCAGCTCTAGATTACTCCCCCCCCCCACAGATACGCAGTATTTT
CASSSRLLPPPTDTQYF
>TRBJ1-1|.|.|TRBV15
TGTGCCACCAGCAGATCCACGGCAACCAACACTGAAGCTTTCTTT
CATSRSTATNTEAFF
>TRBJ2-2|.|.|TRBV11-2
TGTGCCAGCAGCTCACACAGGGTTCCGAACACCGGGGAGCTGTTTTTT
CASSSHRVPNTGELFF
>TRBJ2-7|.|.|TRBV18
TGTGCCAGCTCAGATAAACAGGGTATCAACGAGCAGTACTTC
CASSDKQGINEQYF